This T cell receptor beta chain originates from a study of T cell repertoires in cytomegalovirus infection. Study in general: TCR beta signatures that were public indicated CMV infection and matching HLA type. Overall study findings and caveats: HLA-C-restricted CMV-specific TCR beta clonotypes prevailed in the ex vivo response.

A note on this clonotype: Its antigen remains unidentified.

A single record per CDR3 protein comes from TCRdb applying MiXCR to the reads. The sample records about 890,000 distinct CDR3 sequences, less than 40% being singletons. Germline V gene lookup returns CDR1 MGHDK and CDR2 SYGVNS. After removal of 6 bases from V and 0 bases from J, the junction contained 2 bases not matched to a gene. This CDR3 region has 14 residues. This chain uses TRBV25-1 with TRBJ1-3, with 7 bases fitting TRBD1. Sequenced here: cultured CD8+ T cells from PBMCs, sampled from culture after CMV antigen stimulation. This receptor was identified in a human donor in good health (CMV status not recorded). Some clones in this sample may be carry-over from other donors' samples. The CDR3 bases are TGTGCCAGCAGCTGGGACAGCTCTGGAAACACCATATATTTT. Amino acids: CASSWDSSGNTIYF.